These 13 T cell receptor beta chains were sequenced from one sample in a study of blood T cell repertoires in COVID-19. Sequenced by immunoSEQ multiplex PCR; TCRdb stores in-frame clones only, minus some. The repertoire consists of approximately 170,000 clones, with approximately 82% occurring once and the leading ten covering around 3.6%. Material: PBMCs or T cells enriched from blood (not recorded which). The source is a woman in her fifties or sixties in a cohort exposed to, infected with or recovered from COVID-19 (not recorded which).

Remarks on this clone: Other DNA sequences of this sample code for an identical CDR3. The DNA for the CDR3 is TGCGCCAGCAGCTTTGGACAGGCCTACGAGCAGTACTTC. This sequence encodes CASSFGQAYEQYF. J is TRBJ2-7 and V is TRBV5-1; 7 nucleotides align to TRBD1. The V gene end was trimmed by 2 bases and the J gene end by 2 bases; junction bases not matched to a gene: 1. The CDR3 is made up of 13 amino acids. CDR1 SGHRS and CDR2 YFSETQ come from the germline V gene.

This rearrangement joins TRBV7-6 to TRBJ2-3; possible D gene TRBD1, 5 bases. The germline gives CDR1 SGHVS, CDR2 FNYEAQ. Trimming took off 2 bases at V and 3 bases at J, with 12 bases between the two ends. CDR3 length: 15 residues. The CDR3 DNA reads as TGTGCCAGCAGCTTATATTCAGGGCCGACAGATACGCAGTATTTT. Translation: CASSLYSGPTDTQYF.

The rearrangement links TRBV4-1 to TRBJ1-3; possibly TRBD1 for D (6 bases). V lost 4 bases and J 0 bases, leaving 19 bases between the germline ends. The CDR3 contains 18 residues. CDR1 and CDR2 from the germline V gene are MGHRA and YSYEKL. CDR3 in amino acids: CASSRQIAGVDSGNTIYF. The DNA for the CDR3 is TGCGCCAGCAGCCGCCAGATAGCAGGGGTCGACTCTGGAAACACCATATATTTT.

V is TRBV3-1 (or the pseudogene TRBV3-2) and J is TRBJ2-1; TRBD2 matches 16 bases. CDR3 length: 17 residues. CDR1 is LGHDT, CDR2 YNNKEL, per germline (reference sequence). V lost 5 bases and J lost 9; bases outside the gene matches: 10. The CDR3 bases are TGTGCCAGCAGCTTTGCGGGACTAGCGGGAGGGGGCGTTGAGCAGTTCTTC. Protein: CASSFAGLAGGGVEQFF.

This chain uses TRBV5-1 with TRBJ2-7; 8 bases map to TRBD1. Germline V gene sequence: CDR1 SGHRS, CDR2 YFSETQ. V was pared by 0 bases and J by 5 bases, with 7 bases of the junction left unmatched. There are 15 residues in the CDR3. The CDR3 DNA sequence: TGCGCCAGCAGCTTGGGCCAGGGGGCGTACAACGAGCAGTACTTC. Amino acids: CASSLGQGAYNEQYF.

The chain joins TRBV7-3 to TRBJ2-1, with 8 bases fitting TRBD1. The CDR3 spans 15 residues. Per the germline V gene, CDR1 is SGHTA and CDR2 is FQGTGA. With 4 bases clipped from V and 3 bases from J, the junction kept 5 bases outside the gene matches. The CDR3 reads CASSSNRGDYNEQFF. The CDR3 DNA reads TGTGCCAGCAGCTCAAACAGGGGGGACTACAATGAGCAGTTCTTC. Full variable domain (outside the CDR3, taken from reference TRBV7-3 and TRBJ2-1): GAGVSQTPSNKVTEKGKYVELRCDPISGHTALYWYRQSLGQGPEFLIYFQGTGAADDSGLPNDRFFAVRPEGSVSTLKIQRTERGDSAVYLCASSSNRGDYNEQFFGPGTRLTVL.

This clone was detected a few times. V gene TRBV7-9 combines with J gene TRBJ1-2; 10 bases line up with TRBD1. The V and J ends lost 5 bases and 4 bases, in that order; junction bases with no gene match: 4. The germline V gene encodes CDR1 SEHNR and CDR2 FQNEAQ (reference sequence). CDR3 length: 14 amino acids. CDR3 nucleotides: TGTGCCAGCAGCATGACAGGGGGCGTCTATGGCTACACCTTC. Its protein product is CASSMTGGVYGYTF. Full variable domain (missing parts from reference TRBV7-9 and TRBJ1-2): DTGVSQNPRHKITKRGQNVTFRCDPISEHNRLYWYRQTLGQGPEFLTYFQNEAQLEKSRLLSDRFSAERPKGSFSTLEIQRTEQGDSAMYLCASSMTGGVYGYTFGSGTRLTVV.

The J gene is TRBJ1-2, the V gene TRBV6-5, with 7 bases that match TRBD1. The germline V gene encodes CDR1 MNHEY and CDR2 SVGAGI. After removal of 0 bases from V and 10 bases from J, the junction contained 11 bases not matched to a gene. This CDR3 spans 15 amino acids. CDR3 residues: CASSYSVQGTADYTF. In nucleotides, the CDR3 is TGTGCCAGCAGTTACTCGGTACAGGGGACGGCGGACTACACCTTC.

This clone has just one count. The gene calls are TRBV4-2 and TRBJ1-5; a possible D gene is TRBD1 (6 bases). Trimming pared 4 bases from V and 3 bases from J, leaving 25 bases between. CDR1 is LGHNA, CDR2 YNFKEQ, per germline. The CDR3 extends over 19 amino acids. CDR3 nucleotide sequence: TGTGCCAGCAGCCCTGCGCGGTTCGCGGTAGGACAGCTCAATCAGCCCCAGCATTTT. Its translation: CASSPARFAVGQLNQPQHF.

The V call is TRBV15, the J call TRBJ1-2, with D possibly being TRBD1 (6 bases). Trimming took off 2 bases at V and 4 bases at J, with 20 bases between the two ends. The CDR3 is made up of 17 amino acids. Germline V gene data show CDR1 as LNHNV and CDR2 as YYDKDF (reference sequence). The CDR3 DNA is TGTGCCACCAGCAGACATCCCTCTCTCGACAGGAGCTATGGCTACACCTTC. It is translated as CATSRHPSLDRSYGYTF. The complete variable domain, with remaining parts taken from reference TRBV15 and TRBJ1-2, reads DAMVIQNPRYQVTQFGKPVTLSCSQTLNHNVMYWYQQKSSQAPKLLFHYYDKDFNNEADTPDNFQSRRPNTSFCFLDIRSPGLGDTAMYLCATSRHPSLDRSYGYTFGSGTRLTVV.

The V gene is TRBV5-1, the J gene TRBJ2-2; D uncertain. Trimming took off 1 base at V and 2 bases at J, with 15 bases between the two ends. CDR3 length: 17 amino acids. The germline gives CDR1 SGHRS, CDR2 YFSETQ. The CDR3 spells CASSLLGSRLNTGELFF. Written as DNA, the CDR3 is TGCGCCAGCAGCTTGTTAGGTTCCAGGCTTAACACCGGGGAGCTGTTTTTT.

The chain carries TRBV19 and TRBJ1-1, with D perhaps TRBD1 (6 bases). CDR1 and CDR2 from the germline V gene are LNHDA and SQIVND (reference sequence). Trimming removed 10 bases from V and 1 base from J, with 10 bases in between. This CDR3 has 12 amino acids. CDR3 bases: TGTGCCACCCGACAGGAGAACACTGAAGCTTTCTTT. Protein product: CATRQENTEAFF.

This clone was seen a few times. This chain uses TRBV18 with TRBJ1-4; D possibly corresponds to TRBD1 (5 bases). Deletions cut 4 bases from V and 7 bases from J, with 10 bases between. Germline CDR1 and CDR2: KGHSH and LQKENI. This CDR3 has 13 amino acids. The CDR3 DNA follows: TGTGCCAGCTCACAAGGGGTGAGTGAAAAACTGTTTTTT. Encoded protein: CASSQGVSEKLFF. Full variable domain (missing parts from reference TRBV18 and TRBJ1-4): NAGVMQNPRHLVRRRGQEARLRCSPMKGHSHVYWYRQLPEEGLKFMVYLQKENIIDESGMPKERFSAEFPKEGPSILRIQQVVRGDSAAYFCASSQGVSEKLFFGSGTQLSVL.